This TCR beta chain was recorded in a study of blood T cell repertoires in COVID-19. On the study more broadly: Material from acute and convalescent COVID-19 was sourced from the United States, Italy and Spain. PBMCs, B-cell-depleted T cells, or T cells were the source of the cDNA or gDNA that made up the material.

This CDR3 is built from 14 residues. CDR1 GTSNPN and CDR2 SVGIG come from the germline V gene (reference sequence). V shed 3 bases, J shed 4 bases, and the junction held 1 base outside the gene matches. The authors' processing: Amplification from reference gene primers served as the basis for estimated nucleated cell counts. Produced via immunoSEQ multiplex PCR; TCRdb's table is partial and in-frame only. V, J and clone size derive from that table, while D and trimming were established from the DNA sequence. The sample yields about 160,000 clones, about nine tenths seen once. The receptor's source is a man aged 18 to 35 with acute or convalescent COVID-19. The source material was peripheral blood. This rearrangement joins TRBV30 to TRBJ2-1, with 12 bases identical to TRBD2. CDR3 nucleotide sequence: TGTGCCTGGAGACTAGCGGGGGGTTACAATGAGCAGTTCTTC. It specifies CAWRLAGGYNEQFF.